The sequence of this T cell receptor (beta chain) was determined in a study of T cell responses to AZD1222 COVID-19 vaccine. Clones were read by immunoSEQ multiplex PCR, and TCRdb kept only the in-frame ones, dropping some. The table has under 200,000 clones, more than 90% seen once. The source was peripheral blood, collected on day 0 of AZD1222 vaccination. This receptor was taken from an adult in good health.

The CDR3 protein is CASSYSRGAGGKETQYF. The DNA of the CDR3 is TGTGCCAGCAGTTACTCGCGCGGGGCAGGGGGCAAGGAGACCCAGTACTTC. The genes are TRBV6-2 or TRBV6-3 and TRBJ2-5; 8 bases match TRBD1. The junction had 11 bases not matched to a gene; V was cut back by 0 bases and J by 5 bases. Germline CDR1 MNHEY, CDR2 SVGEGT. This CDR3 comprises 17 residues.